The 28 T cell receptor beta chains presented below share a single source sample, sequenced in a study of blood T cell repertoires in COVID-19. Only in-frame clones appear in the TCRdb table, and some are missing; sequencing was by immunoSEQ multiplex PCR. Of approximately 28,000 clones in the sample, over 75% were seen once. The specimen was peripheral blood. The receptor source for this set is a woman in her sixties or seventies with active or convalescent COVID-19.

J is TRBJ1-5 and V is TRBV11-2, with TRBD1 as a possible D gene (5 bases). The germline V and J ends were trimmed by 1 base and 5 bases, with 9 bases remaining between them. Germline CDR1 reads SGHAT; CDR2 reads FQNNGV. The CDR3 runs to 14 residues. CDR3 coding DNA: TGTGCCAGCAGCTTAGGGGGGGTCGATCAGCCCCAGCATTTT. Translated: CASSLGGVDQPQHF.

V gene TRBV18 combines with J gene TRBJ2-3, with D maybe TRBD1 (5 bases). The CDR3 has 12 residues. Germline assignment: CDR1 KGHSH and CDR2 LQKENI. V lost 3 bases and J lost 6, with 7 bases in between. CDR3 sequence reads: CASSPSGDTQYF. CDR3 DNA sequence: TGTGCCAGCTCACCCTCAGGGGATACGCAGTATTTT. The full variable domain, completed using reference TRBV18 and TRBJ2-3, is NAGVMQNPRHLVRRRGQEARLRCSPMKGHSHVYWYRQLPEEGLKFMVYLQKENIIDESGMPKERFSAEFPKEGPSILRIQQVVRGDSAAYFCASSPSGDTQYFGPGTRLTVL.

This clone was picked up a small number of times. The chain is built from TRBV5-1 and TRBJ2-5; 14 nucleotides match TRBD2. The CDR3 is 16 residues long. With 3 bases clipped from V and 3 bases from J, the junction kept 4 bases outside the gene matches. Germline assignment: CDR1 SGHRS and CDR2 YFSETQ. CDR3 nucleotide sequence: TGCGCCAGCAGCTCCGGGACTAGCGGGAGTAAAGAGACCCAGTACTTC. This translates into CASSSGTSGSKETQYF.

The chain employs TRBV29-1 and TRBJ1-2; TRBD1 agrees at 10 bases. Trimming removed 2 bases from V and 8 bases from J; junction bases left unmatched: 8. The CDR3 loop spans 14 amino acids. Germline V gene sequence: CDR1 SQVTM, CDR2 ANQGSEA. CDR3 DNA sequence: TGCAGCGTTGAAAAGGGACAGGGGTTTGGGGGCTACACCTTC. Its protein product is CSVEKGQGFGGYTF. The entire variable domain, with the rest obtained from reference TRBV29-1 and TRBJ1-2, is as follows: SAVISQKPSRDICQRGTSLTIQCQVDSQVTMMFWYRQQPGQSLTLIATANQGSEATYESGFVIDKFPISRPNLTFSTLTVSNMSPEDSSIYLCSVEKGQGFGGYTFGSGTRLTVV.

V usage is TRBV11-3 and J usage is TRBJ2-1, with TRBD2 matching 9 bases. This CDR3 is built from 18 residues. CDR1 and CDR2 (germline): SGHNT, YENEEA. Trimming at V came to 3 bases and at J to 0 bases, leaving 9 bases not matched to a gene. CDR3 in DNA: TGTGCCAGCAGCTTGGGTGGGCTAGCGGGACCCTCCTACAATGAGCAGTTCTTC. It codes for CASSLGGLAGPSYNEQFF.

This clone has more than one count but fewer than ten. Here the CDR3 reads CASSGLGLYEQYF. The DNA for the CDR3 is TGTGCCAGCAGTGGTTTGGGGCTCTACGAGCAGTACTTC. The chain links TRBV28 to TRBJ2-7, with D tentatively TRBD1 (5 bases). This CDR3 is built from 13 residues. CDR1 and CDR2 from the germline V gene are MDHEN and SYDVKM. Trimming left V 5 bases short and J 3 bases short, with 11 bases between.

The gene calls are TRBV27 and TRBJ2-2, with D maybe TRBD2 (6 bases). V was trimmed by 8 bases and J by 7 bases, leaving 23 bases between them. The CDR3 covers 16 residues. Per germline, CDR1 MNHEY and CDR2 SMNVEV (reference sequence). DNA of the CDR3: TGTGCCAGCGGAGGGGTTTTCGCGGGCTTAGTCGGGGAGCTGTTTTTT. Its translation is CASGGVFAGLVGELFF.

This clone was seen only a few times. The chain links TRBV4-1 to TRBJ2-1; 7 bases map to TRBD1. CDR3 length equals 14 residues. Germline V CDR1 and CDR2: MGHRA, YSYEKL. The J segment lost 5 bases and the V segment lost 5 bases, leaving 6 bases of the junction unmatched. CDR3 DNA sequence: TGCGCCAGCAGCTTCCGGGACAGACACAATGAGCAGTTCTTC. This encodes CASSFRDRHNEQFF.

The chain carries TRBV10-3 and TRBJ1-5, with TRBD1 matching over 9 bases. The CDR3 is 14 residues long. CDR1 is ENHRY and CDR2 is SYGVKD in the germline V gene. The trim removed 6 bases at V and 6 bases at J, leaving 6 bases unmatched. CDR3 nucleotides: TGTGCCATCAGGGCCGGGACAGGGAGTCAGCCCCAGCATTTT. It encodes CAIRAGTGSQPQHF.

The CDR3 here is CASSLLAGEETQYF. CDR3 in DNA: TGCGCCAGCAGCTTGTTAGCGGGGGAAGAGACCCAGTACTTC. The chain recombines TRBV5-1 with TRBJ2-5; 9 nucleotides align to TRBD2. Germline V gene sequence: CDR1 SGHRS, CDR2 YFSETQ. The V and J ends lost 1 base and 3 bases, in that order; junction bases with no gene match: 1. The CDR3 covers 14 residues.

The chain employs TRBV19 and TRBJ2-6, with D uncertain. The length of the CDR3 is 17 residues. CDR1 and CDR2 from the germline V gene are LNHDA and SQIVND (reference sequence). V shed 3 bases and J shed 2 bases, with 14 bases lying between them. As DNA, the CDR3 is TGTGCCAGTAGTATCAAGTCGGTGGGCACTGGGGCCAACGTCCTGACTTTC. Residues: CASSIKSVGTGANVLTF.

The chain uses TRBV28 and TRBJ1-4; TRBD1 matches 8 bases. V was clipped by 8 bases and J by 0 bases; unmatched bases: 5. From germline, CDR1 is MDHEN and CDR2 SYDVKM. This CDR3 has 15 residues. CDR3 residues: CASETGAATNEKLFF. The CDR3 bases are TGTGCCAGCGAGACAGGGGCAGCAACTAATGAAAAACTGTTTTTT.

This rearrangement joins TRBV6-4 to TRBJ1-5; D is uncertain. CDR3 length equals 13 residues. Trimming took off 3 bases at V and 0 bases at J, with 3 bases between the two ends. Germline CDR1 and CDR2: MRHNA and SNTAGT. The CDR3 loop is CASSDHSNQPQHF. The CDR3, as DNA: TGTGCCAGCAGTGATCATAGCAATCAGCCCCAGCATTTT.

The V gene is TRBV2, the J gene TRBJ1-1; 9 bases map to TRBD1. Germline CDR1 reads SNHLY; CDR2 reads FYNNEI. The V segment lost 10 bases and the J segment 6 bases; nucleotides outside the gene matches: 9. This CDR3 contains 13 residues. CDR3 nucleotides: TGTGCCATCCCACCGGGACAGGGCTCTGAAGCTTTCTTT. The encoded protein is CAIPPGQGSEAFF.

The chain combines TRBV4-3 with TRBJ1-2; tentatively, D is TRBD1 (6 bases). The CDR3 totals 13 residues. Per the germline V gene, CDR1 is LGHNA and CDR2 is YSLEER. The V and J ends lost 0 bases and 8 bases respectively, with 10 bases between them. CDR3 in amino acids: CASSQDQGQGYTF. In nucleotides, the CDR3 is TGCGCCAGCAGCCAAGACCAGGGGCAGGGCTACACCTTC.

V gene TRBV9 combines with J gene TRBJ2-7, with D unresolved. CDR3 length equals 14 residues. Germline V gives CDR1 SGDLS, CDR2 YYNGEE. V lost 0 bases to trimming and J lost 2 bases, with 9 bases between them. The CDR3 region has the DNA TGTGCCAGCAGCGTAGCTCCTAAAACCTACGAGCAGTACTTC. Amino acid sequence: CASSVAPKTYEQYF. Using reference TRBV9 and TRBJ2-7 for the parts outside the CDR3, the full variable domain is DSGVTQTPKHLITATGQRVTLRCSPRSGDLSVYWYQQSLDQGLQFLIQYYNGEERAKGNILERFSAQQFPDLHSELNLSSLELGDSALYFCASSVAPKTYEQYFGPGTRLTVT.

This clone was seen more than once but under ten times. The chain combines TRBV30 with TRBJ2-1, with 7 bases lining up with TRBD1. V lost 5 bases, J lost 2 bases, and 6 bases stayed unmatched. The CDR3 covers 14 residues. CDR1 GTSNPN and CDR2 SVGIG come from the germline V gene (reference sequence). In nucleotides, the CDR3 is TGTGCCTGGGCCCCTAGGGGGCCCTACAATGAGCAGTTCTTC. Its protein is CAWAPRGPYNEQFF. Combining the CDR3 with reference TRBV30 and TRBJ2-1 gives the whole variable domain SQTIHQWPATLVQPVGSPLSLECTVEGTSNPNLYWYRQAAGRGLQLLFYSVGIGQISSEVPQNLSASRPQDRQFILSSKKLLLSDSGFYLCAWAPRGPYNEQFFGPGTRLTVL.

This chain joins TRBV7-8 and TRBJ2-7; D perhaps matches TRBD2 (5 bases). Germline assignment: CDR1 SGHVS and CDR2 FQNEAQ. V dropped 3 bases and J dropped 0 bases, with 12 bases sitting between them. This CDR3 has 15 residues. Here the CDR3 DNA reads TGTGCCAGCAGCTTGGGGAGCGTAAGCTCCTACGAGCAGTACTTC. This sequence encodes CASSLGSVSSYEQYF.

V usage is TRBV6-5 and J usage is TRBJ1-6; 7 bases match TRBD1. J gave up 7 bases and V 2 bases, and 2 bases lay outside the gene matches. The CDR3 is made up of 14 amino acids. The germline V gene encodes CDR1 MNHEY and CDR2 SVGAGI. The CDR3 sequence is CASSYQGENSPLHF. CDR3 coding DNA: TGTGCCAGCAGTTACCAGGGGGAAAATTCACCCCTCCACTTT.

V usage is TRBV7-2 and J usage is TRBJ2-7; 7 nucleotides agree with TRBD1. CDR1 and CDR2 (germline): SGHTA, FQGNSA. V dropped 1 base and J dropped 6; count of bases not matched to a gene: 6. The CDR3 runs 14 residues. The CDR3 region has the DNA TGTGCCAGCAGCTTAGGAGACAGGGTATTCGAGCAGTACTTC. It codes for CASSLGDRVFEQYF.

The chain links TRBV29-1 to TRBJ2-3, with 12 bases fitting TRBD1. V shed 4 bases and J 5 bases; nucleotides not matched to a gene: 7. CDR1 is SQVTM and CDR2 is ANQGSEA in the germline V gene. This CDR3 region has 15 residues. CDR3 protein: CSVGGGDRGLDTQYF. In DNA, the CDR3 is TGCAGCGTTGGAGGGGGGGACAGGGGGCTAGATACGCAGTATTTT.

The chain has TRBV10-3 and TRBJ2-2, with D uncertain. CDR1 is ENHRY and CDR2 is SYGVKD in the germline V gene. This CDR3 has 13 amino acids. V was cut by 3 bases and J by 4 bases, with 6 bases left in between. CDR3 nucleotide sequence: TGTGCCATCAGTGATAGAAGCACCGGGGAGCTGTTTTTT. Protein product: CAISDRSTGELFF.

This clone was observed a few times. The chain employs TRBV19 and TRBJ2-6; 7 bases align to TRBD1. CDR1 and CDR2 from the germline V gene are LNHDA and SQIVND (reference sequence). The CDR3 is 14 amino acids. Trimming took 8 bases from V and 2 from J; bases not matched to a gene: 3. The CDR3 region has the DNA TGTGCCAGTCGCACAGGGGCTGGGGCCAACGTCCTGACTTTC. This sequence encodes CASRTGAGANVLTF.

This clone has just a few counts. The chain carries TRBV2 and TRBJ2-1; TRBD2 aligns across 9 bases. The CDR3 has 14 residues. The V and J ends lost 8 bases and 6 bases, in that order; junction bases with no gene match: 8. Germline values: CDR1 SNHLY, CDR2 FYNNEI. CDR3 nucleotide sequence: TGTGCCAGCCAGGGCGGGAGGGCTTTCAATGAGCAGTTCTTC. This sequence encodes CASQGGRAFNEQFF.

The chain is built from TRBV12-5 and TRBJ2-1; 10 nucleotides align to TRBD1. The CDR3 is 17 amino acids. The V and J ends lost 6 bases and 0 bases, in that order; junction bases with no gene match: 8. Per the germline V gene, CDR1 is LGHNT and CDR2 is FRNRAP. CDR3 coding DNA: TGTGCTAGTGGCCGGGACAGGGGCCCTAGCTCCTACAATGAGCAGTTCTTC. Its protein product is CASGRDRGPSSYNEQFF. The full variable domain, rest sourced from reference TRBV12-5 and TRBJ2-1, is DARVTQTPRHKVTEMGQEVTMRCQPILGHNTVFWYRQTMMQGLELLAYFRNRAPLDDSGMPKDRFSAEMPDATLATLKIQPSEPRDSAVYFCASGRDRGPSSYNEQFFGPGTRLTVL.

The chain employs TRBV7-2 and TRBJ2-7, with 9 positions matching TRBD1. CDR1 is SGHTA and CDR2 is FQGNSA in the germline V gene. The CDR3 covers 15 residues. J was trimmed by 2 bases and V by 3 bases; bases with no gene match: 5. The CDR3 spells CASSFAGTGPYEQYF. The DNA of the CDR3 is TGTGCCAGCAGCTTCGCCGGGACAGGGCCCTACGAGCAGTACTTC.

This sequence joins TRBV7-9 and TRBJ2-7; the D gene is possibly TRBD2 (5 bases). V was clipped by 5 bases and J by 1 base, with 15 bases between them. The CDR3 totals 15 residues. CDR1 is SEHNR and CDR2 is FQNEAQ in the germline V gene (reference sequence). CDR3 sequence (DNA): TGTGCCAGCAGCGCACAAGGGCGGGTATCCTACGAGCAGTACTTC. This sequence encodes CASSAQGRVSYEQYF.

The chain is built from TRBV7-2 and TRBJ1-2; 7 bases fit TRBD1. The V segment lost 3 bases and the J segment 4 bases; nucleotides outside the gene matches: 11. The CDR3 spans 16 residues. Germline V lookup: CDR1 SGHTA, CDR2 FQGNSA. The CDR3 protein is CASSLRQGGRSYGYTF. The CDR3 nucleotides read TGTGCCAGCAGCTTGCGACAGGGTGGGCGTAGCTATGGCTACACCTTC.